The present TCR beta chain was sequenced within a study of cytomegalovirus exposure and HLA in healthy donors. Whole-study findings and limits: Earlier findings revealed that most TCR beta V segments proved productive either about 90% or about 30% of the time. Most TCR sequences were rare, but some public TCRs occurred in many donors. After further analysis at a later stage, 16,951 TCR beta sequences were associated with HLA alleles at 0.05 false discovery rate. V- and J-gene trimming in TCR beta was tied to a missense DCLRE1C variant by an analysis performed later.

A word on this clone: Its antigen is still unknown.

The primer mix had 60 Vbeta and 13 Jbeta primers. Sequenced by immunoSEQ multiplex PCR; TCRdb stores in-frame clones only, minus some. The data show over 90,000 clones, 70% to 80% seen once. Germline V gives CDR1 MNHEY, CDR2 SMNVEV (reference sequence). Trimming took 2 bases from V and 0 from J, leaving 5 bases between them. This CDR3 has 13 amino acids. The V call is TRBV27, the J call TRBJ2-7; D ambiguous. The TCR originated in a woman aged 60 to 75 in good health and CMV-seropositive. Sequences were obtained from PBMCs. The CDR3, as DNA: TGTGCCAGCAGTTTACACGGCTCCTACGAGCAGTACTTC. Its translation: CASSLHGSYEQYF.